What follows are 25 T cell receptor beta chains derived from one specimen sequenced in a study of regulatory T cells in long-lasting Graves disease. The authors built TCR beta libraries using iRepertoire HTBI primers and Arm-PCR of CDR3 regions. From the multiplex PCR reads, TCRdb called clonotypes with MiXCR, one entry per CDR3 protein. The sample records about 540,000 distinct CDR3 sequences, about 13% being singletons. The time point denotes: newly diagnosed GD, antithyroid drugs for less than 3 months. PBMC-derived RNA was used for the TCR library. The same specimen was also included in a second study, on T cells in Graves' hyperthyroidism and ophthalmopathy.

Source: peripheral blood mononuclear cells (PBMCs), taken at new diagnosis, from a patient treated with antithyroid drugs. These receptors were obtained from a man in his thirties or forties with Graves disease.

This chain links TRBV20-1 with TRBJ2-7; 8 nucleotides match TRBD1. Germline lookup yields CDR1 DFQATT and CDR2 SNEGSKA (reference sequence). With V trimmed by 6 bases and J by 4 bases, 8 bases remained unmatched. The CDR3 contains 13 residues. The CDR3 nucleotides are TGCAGTGCGGCGCCAGGGGGCGGGTACGAGCAGTACTTC. Translated: CSAAPGGGYEQYF.

The V and J genes are TRBV7-8 and TRBJ1-4; possibly TRBD1 for D (6 bases). Germline CDR1 SGHVS, CDR2 FQNEAQ. The germline V and J ends were trimmed by 5 bases and 5 bases, with 15 bases remaining between them. The CDR3 is 15 residues long. The CDR3: CASSPGAGENEKLFF. For the CDR3, the DNA is TGTGCCAGCAGCCCGGGGGCAGGGGAGAATGAAAAACTGTTTTTT.

Comments on this clonotype: A read error is possible here, since a much larger clone lies one base away. CDR3 sequence reads: CDISRGDLAKNIQYF. CDR3 nucleotide sequence: TGTGACATCAGTCGAGGGGATCTAGCCAAAAACATTCAGTACTTC. This rearrangement joins TRBV10-3 to TRBJ2-4; D is possibly TRBD1 or TRBD2 (5 bases each). CDR3 length equals 15 residues. Per the germline V gene, CDR1 is ENHRY and CDR2 is SYGVKD.

The sample holds a few counts of this clonotype. This clone may be a read error of a much larger clone one base away. The rearrangement joins TRBV11-2 to TRBJ2-3; the D is unclear. Germline V CDR1 and CDR2: SGHAT, FQNNGV. The CDR3 has 12 amino acids. The DNA for the CDR3 is TGTGCCTGCAGCCCCGTGGCCGATACGCAGTATTTT. Translating it yields CACSPVADTQYF.

The rearrangement links TRBV19 to TRBJ2-7; D is possibly TRBD1 or TRBD2 (5 bases each). The CDR3 sequence is 14 residues long. The germline CDR1 and CDR2 sequences are LNHDA and SQIVND (reference sequence). Between the trimmed V and J ends, which lost 6 bases and 1 base, there was a span of 13 bases. In nucleotides, the CDR3 is TGTGCCAGTAGAGGGACCGTGGGGTCCTACGAGCAGTACTTC. This translates into CASRGTVGSYEQYF.

The chain combines TRBV9 with TRBJ2-2, with D unclear. CDR3 length: 13 residues. Germline V CDR1 and CDR2: SGDLS, YYNGEE. V dropped 4 bases and J dropped 7 bases, with 11 bases sitting between them. As DNA, the CDR3 is TGTGCCAGCAGCCCCCACGGCGGCGGGGAGCTGTTTTTT. Residues: CASSPHGGGELFF.

This clonotype was observed at least ten times. This chain joins TRBV28 and TRBJ1-2, with D possibly TRBD1 on 5 matching bases. This CDR3 is 12 amino acids long. The germline V gene encodes CDR1 MDHEN and CDR2 SYDVKM. V dropped 6 bases and J dropped 7 bases, with 12 bases sitting between them. The CDR3 nucleotides read TGTGCCAGCAGCCAGCCAGGGCTTGGCTACACCTTC. As protein: CASSQPGLGYTF.

This clonotype was counted a single time. The V and J genes are TRBV5-1 and TRBJ1-6; 8 bases map to TRBD1. Unmatched junction bases numbered 4, after V lost 4 bases and J lost 7 bases. CDR1 and CDR2 from the germline V gene are SGHRS and YFSETQ. The CDR3 runs 14 residues. The CDR3 reads CASSMTGVNSPLHF. As DNA, the CDR3 is TGCGCCAGCAGCATGACAGGGGTGAATTCACCCCTCCACTTT.

The gene calls are TRBV7-9 and TRBJ1-3; D is uncertain. Between the trimmed V and J ends, which lost 8 bases and 0 bases, there was a span of 11 bases. The CDR3 spans 14 residues. Per the germline V gene, CDR1 is SEHNR and CDR2 is FQNEAQ (reference sequence). The CDR3 protein is CASRKVISGNTIYF. The CDR3 DNA sequence: TGTGCCAGCCGGAAAGTAATCTCTGGAAACACCATATATTTT.

This clonotype was detected many times. This rearrangement joins TRBV3-1 to TRBJ2-3, with D perhaps matching TRBD2 (6 bases). The germline V gene encodes CDR1 LGHDT and CDR2 YNNKEL (reference sequence). V was pared by 3 bases and J by 6 bases, with 13 bases between. This CDR3 has 14 amino acids. The CDR3 sequence is CASSHAAGSDTQYF. CDR3 DNA: TGTGCCAGCAGCCATGCGGCGGGATCGGATACGCAGTATTTT.

This clonotype was detected ten times or more. The rearrangement joins TRBV27 to TRBJ2-7; D is unresolved. Germline lookup yields CDR1 MNHEY and CDR2 SMNVEV (reference sequence). V was shortened by 3 bases and J by 6 bases, with 12 bases between the two germline ends. This CDR3 has 13 residues. The CDR3 protein is CASSFGPLGEQYF. Here the CDR3 DNA reads TGTGCCAGCAGTTTCGGGCCCCTGGGCGAGCAGTACTTC.

Many counts were recorded for this clonotype. J is TRBJ2-7 and V is TRBV2; unclear D gene. Trimming left V 3 bases short and J 2 bases short, with 11 bases between. CDR1 is SNHLY and CDR2 is FYNNEI in the germline V gene. This CDR3 comprises 14 residues. As DNA, the CDR3 is TGTGCCAGCAGTGAGATGAGTACCACCTACGAGCAGTACTTC. This sequence encodes CASSEMSTTYEQYF.

The table lists this clonotype with many counts. The chain uses TRBV20-1 and TRBJ2-1; 8 bases agree with TRBD2. The trim removed 5 bases at V and 0 bases at J, leaving 3 bases unmatched. The CDR3 length is 14 residues. Germline CDR1 DFQATT, CDR2 SNEGSKA (reference sequence). CDR3 region: CSAPAGDSYNEQFF. CDR3 sequence (DNA): TGCAGTGCTCCAGCGGGGGACTCCTACAATGAGCAGTTCTTC.

The chain couples TRBV20-1 to TRBJ2-2, with TRBD2 identical over 9 bases. The CDR3 contains 15 residues. Germline trimming cut 4 bases from V and 4 bases from J; bases unmatched to any gene: 7. Germline V lookup: CDR1 DFQATT, CDR2 SNEGSKA (reference sequence). The CDR3 nucleotides are TGCAGTGCTAATCGACTAGCGGAGATCACCGGGGAGCTGTTTTTT. It is translated as CSANRLAEITGELFF.

This clonotype was detected many times. The rearrangement links TRBV12-3 or TRBV12-4 to TRBJ2-1; the D is unclear. The CDR3 consists of 14 residues. Trimming took 5 bases from V and 6 from J, leaving 14 bases between them. CDR3 coding DNA: TGTGCCAGCAGTCTAATGGGCCAGAGCAATGAGCAGTTCTTC. This translates into CASSLMGQSNEQFF.

This clonotype was seen only a few times. This chain connects TRBV29-1 to TRBJ1-1; no definite D call. CDR3 length: 13 amino acids. V dropped 6 bases and J dropped 3 bases, with 14 bases sitting between them. In germline, CDR1 is SQVTM, CDR2 ANQGSEA. The CDR3 bases are TGCAGCGTGAGGACCCGCGCGGACACTGAAGCTTTCTTT. Its protein is CSVRTRADTEAFF.

This clonotype has at least ten counts. The rearrangement links TRBV20-1 to TRBJ2-5, with TRBD2 as a possible D gene (5 bases). V lost 6 bases and J 5 bases, leaving 19 bases between the germline ends. The length of the CDR3 is 14 residues. CDR1 is DFQATT, CDR2 SNEGSKA, per germline (reference sequence). The DNA of the CDR3 is TGCAGTGCCCCATATGCGGGTGGATGGGAGACCCAGTACTTC. It is translated as CSAPYAGGWETQYF.

This clonotype was counted between two and nine times. The rearrangement links TRBV25-1 to TRBJ1-6; 8 nucleotides match TRBD1. With 8 bases clipped from V and 5 bases from J, the junction kept 2 bases outside the gene matches. CDR3 length: 13 residues. Germline values: CDR1 MGHDK, CDR2 SYGVNS. The CDR3 nucleotides are TGTGCCAGCTCGGACAGGGATAATTCACCCCTCCACTTT. It specifies CASSDRDNSPLHF.

CDR3 loop: CASSLARGPPPYEQYF. In nucleotides, the CDR3 is TGTGCCAGCAGTTTAGCAAGGGGACCTCCTCCCTACGAGCAGTACTTC. The chain is built from TRBV27 and TRBJ2-7; D may be TRBD1 or TRBD2 (5 bases each). CDR3 length: 16 residues. Trimming removed 2 bases from V and 2 bases from J, with 16 bases in between. Germline V CDR1 and CDR2: MNHEY, SMNVEV (reference sequence).

This clonotype came up many times. The genes are TRBV6-4 and TRBJ2-5; D not certain. The CDR3 has 12 residues. Germline loops: CDR1 MRHNA, CDR2 SNTAGT. V was cut by 7 bases and J by 5 bases, with 11 bases left in between. The CDR3 DNA is TGTGCCAGCATTGGTCCCGGGGAGACCCAGTACTTC. Protein: CASIGPGETQYF.

This clonotype was detected ten times or more. V gene TRBV6-2 or TRBV6-3 combines with J gene TRBJ1-5, with 7 bases matching TRBD1. Germline lookup yields CDR1 MNHEY and CDR2 SVGEGT. This CDR3 comprises 17 residues. The V gene end was trimmed by 8 bases and the J gene end by 4 bases; junction bases not matched to a gene: 17. In nucleotides, the CDR3 is TGTGCCAGCGGGACCGGGTTTAGGACAGGCCATAATCAGCCCCAGCATTTT. Residues: CASGTGFRTGHNQPQHF.

On this clonotype: This could be a read error, since a much larger clone is one nucleotide away. This chain links TRBV20-1 with TRBJ2-3; no definite D call. V shed 7 bases and J shed 5 bases, with 7 bases lying between them. Germline V gives CDR1 DFQATT, CDR2 SNEGSKA (reference sequence). This CDR3 spans 10 amino acids. CDR3 nucleotides: TGCAGTGGTAGCCGAGATACGCAGTATTTT. Its protein product is CSGSRDTQYF.

The sample holds many counts of this clonotype. The chain combines TRBV3-1 with TRBJ2-1; the match to TRBD1 covers 7 bases. This CDR3 spans 15 amino acids. With V trimmed by 2 bases and J by 8 bases, 9 bases remained unmatched. Germline V gene data show CDR1 as LGHDT and CDR2 as YNNKEL (reference sequence). CDR3 region: CASSQLTTGAHEQFF. CDR3 DNA sequence: TGTGCCAGCAGCCAACTTACCACAGGGGCCCATGAGCAGTTCTTC.

The sample holds a few counts of this clonotype. The gene calls are TRBV27 and TRBJ1-2; D is possibly TRBD1 (6 bases). This CDR3 has 14 amino acids. Trimming removed 3 bases at V and 2 bases at J, with 10 bases between. CDR1 is MNHEY, CDR2 SMNVEV, per germline (reference sequence). The CDR3 region is CASSLTQGNYGYTF. The CDR3 DNA is TGTGCCAGCAGTTTGACCCAGGGGAACTATGGCTACACCTTC.

This clonotype occurred many times. The chain recombines TRBV5-1 with TRBJ2-1; D tentatively fits TRBD1 or TRBD2 (5 bases each). The CDR3 totals 14 residues. CDR1 and CDR2 (germline): SGHRS, YFSETQ. Deletions cut 7 bases from V and 5 bases from J, with 16 bases between. For the CDR3, the DNA is TGCGCCAGCGAGGGTGAGGGACCGAACAATGAGCAGTTCTTC. Its translation is CASEGEGPNNEQFF.